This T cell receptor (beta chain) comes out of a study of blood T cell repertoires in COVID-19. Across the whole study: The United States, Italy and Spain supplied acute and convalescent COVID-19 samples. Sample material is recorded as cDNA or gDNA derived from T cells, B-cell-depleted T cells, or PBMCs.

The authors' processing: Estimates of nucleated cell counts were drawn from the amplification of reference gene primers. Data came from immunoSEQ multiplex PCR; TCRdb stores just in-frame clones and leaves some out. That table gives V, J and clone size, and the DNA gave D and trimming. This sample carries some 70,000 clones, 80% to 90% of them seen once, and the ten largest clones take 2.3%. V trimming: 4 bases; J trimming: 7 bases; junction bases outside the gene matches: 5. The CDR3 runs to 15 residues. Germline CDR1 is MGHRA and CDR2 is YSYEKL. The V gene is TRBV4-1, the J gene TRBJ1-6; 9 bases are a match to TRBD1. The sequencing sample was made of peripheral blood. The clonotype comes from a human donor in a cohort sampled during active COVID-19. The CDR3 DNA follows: TGCGCCAGCAGCCTCCTGGGACAGGGCAATTCACCCCTCCACTTT. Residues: CASSLLGQGNSPLHF.